These 4 T cell receptor beta chains came from one sample sequenced in a study of OX40 agonist ivuxolimab in advanced cancers. The assay was immunoSEQ multiplex PCR, and TCRdb's table has in-frame clones only and misses some. The repertoire holds under 25,000 clones, with about 80% as singletons. Sequencing was performed on CD4+ or CD8+ T cells sorted from blood, taken in a trial of the OX40 agonist ivuxolimab. The receptors were sampled from an adult with an advanced solid tumor such as melanoma, head and neck, liver or kidney cancer.

The chain couples TRBV28 to TRBJ1-2; TRBD1 is a possible D gene (5 bases). There are 11 residues in the CDR3. Trimming removed 6 bases from V and 8 bases from J, with 10 bases in between. Germline lookup yields CDR1 MDHEN and CDR2 SYDVKM. The CDR3 DNA follows: TGTGCCAGCAGGGGGACGTTGGGCTACACCTTC. Amino acids: CASRGTLGYTF.

V usage is TRBV27 and J usage is TRBJ1-5; TRBD1 is a possible D gene (6 bases). Per germline, CDR1 MNHEY and CDR2 SMNVEV (reference sequence). This CDR3 is built from 13 residues. V gave up 7 bases and J gave up 5 bases, with 12 bases separating them. The CDR3 DNA reads TGTGCCAGCAAGCCAGGGGCCTATCAGCCCCAGCATTTT. This encodes CASKPGAYQPQHF.

V usage is TRBV28 and J usage is TRBJ1-2; D is ambiguous. V was cut by 1 base and J by 7 bases, with 10 bases left in between. CDR1 and CDR2 (germline): MDHEN, SYDVKM. CDR3 length equals 13 residues. The CDR3 is CASSLYAGSGYTF. In DNA form, the CDR3 reads TGTGCCAGCAGTTTATACGCCGGGTCTGGCTACACCTTC.

This chain joins TRBV10-1 and TRBJ2-7, with D tentatively TRBD2 (6 bases). V lost 4 bases to trimming and J lost 2 bases, with 9 bases between them. The CDR3 contains 13 residues. CDR1 and CDR2 from the germline V gene are WNHNN and SYGVQD (reference sequence). The CDR3 DNA reads as TGCGCCAGCAGTGCTGGAGGGGCCTACGAGCAGTACTTC. It specifies CASSAGGAYEQYF.